The clone carrying this T cell receptor beta chain was seen repeatedly, ten times or more. The antigen remains unidentified. TCRdb fed the reads into MiXCR, producing one record per CDR3 protein. The sample consists of approximately 910,000 distinct CDR3 sequences, roughly a third of them appearing once. The data were taken from a study of T cell repertoires in cytomegalovirus infection. On the study more broadly: Recently identified HLA-C-restricted CMV epitopes were among the peptides used. A matching HLA type, together with CMV infection, was signaled by public TCR beta signatures. Study findings and constraints: CMV-specific HLA-C-restricted TCR beta clonotypes dominated the ex vivo response.

The length of the CDR3 is 15 residues. Deletions cut 4 bases from V and 3 bases from J, with 14 bases between. This chain links TRBV12-3 or TRBV12-4 with TRBJ2-3; D remains unclear. The sample here was cultured CD8+ T cells from PBMCs, taken from culture after CMV antigen stimulation. This TCR came from a human donor in good health (CMV status not recorded). Some clones in this sample may be carry-over from other donors' samples. CDR3 coding DNA: TGTGCCAGCAGTTCCCTGCGCGGTTATACAGATACGCAGTATTTT. It encodes CASSSLRGYTDTQYF.